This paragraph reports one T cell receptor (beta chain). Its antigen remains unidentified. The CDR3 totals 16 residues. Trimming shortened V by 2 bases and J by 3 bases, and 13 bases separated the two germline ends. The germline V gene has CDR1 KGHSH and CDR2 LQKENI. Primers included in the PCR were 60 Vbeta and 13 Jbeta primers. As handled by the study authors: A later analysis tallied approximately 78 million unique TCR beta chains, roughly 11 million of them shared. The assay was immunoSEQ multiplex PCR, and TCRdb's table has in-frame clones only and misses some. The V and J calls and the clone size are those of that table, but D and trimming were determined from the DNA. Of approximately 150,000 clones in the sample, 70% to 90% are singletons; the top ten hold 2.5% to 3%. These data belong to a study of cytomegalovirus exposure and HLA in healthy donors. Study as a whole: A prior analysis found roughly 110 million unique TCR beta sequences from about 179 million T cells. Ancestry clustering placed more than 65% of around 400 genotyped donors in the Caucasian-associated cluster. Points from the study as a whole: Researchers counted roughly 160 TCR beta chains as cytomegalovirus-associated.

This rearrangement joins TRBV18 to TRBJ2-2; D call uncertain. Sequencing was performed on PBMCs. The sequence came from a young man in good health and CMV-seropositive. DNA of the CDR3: TGTGCCAGCTCACCATACTCTTTCGGTGACACCGGGGAGCTGTTTTTT. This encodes CASSPYSFGDTGELFF.